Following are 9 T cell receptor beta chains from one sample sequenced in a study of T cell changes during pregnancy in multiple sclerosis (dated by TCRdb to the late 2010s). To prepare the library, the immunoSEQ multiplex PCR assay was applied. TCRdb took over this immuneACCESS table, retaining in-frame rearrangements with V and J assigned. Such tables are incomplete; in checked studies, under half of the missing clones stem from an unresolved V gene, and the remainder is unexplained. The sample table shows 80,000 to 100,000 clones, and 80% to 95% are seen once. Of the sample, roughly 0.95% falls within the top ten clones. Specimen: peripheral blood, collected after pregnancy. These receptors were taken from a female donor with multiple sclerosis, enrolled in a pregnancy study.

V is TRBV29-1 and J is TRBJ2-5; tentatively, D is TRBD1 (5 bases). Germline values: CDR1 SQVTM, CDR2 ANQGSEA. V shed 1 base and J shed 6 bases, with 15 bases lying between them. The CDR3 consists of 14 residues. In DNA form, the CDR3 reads TGCAGCGTTGAAGGGGCAGGGCTAATGAAGACCCAGTACTTC. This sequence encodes CSVEGAGLMKTQYF. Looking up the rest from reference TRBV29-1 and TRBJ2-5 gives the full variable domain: SAVISQKPSRDICQRGTSLTIQCQVDSQVTMMFWYRQQPGQSLTLIATANQGSEATYESGFVIDKFPISRPNLTFSTLTVSNMSPEDSSIYLCSVEGAGLMKTQYFGPGTRLLVL.

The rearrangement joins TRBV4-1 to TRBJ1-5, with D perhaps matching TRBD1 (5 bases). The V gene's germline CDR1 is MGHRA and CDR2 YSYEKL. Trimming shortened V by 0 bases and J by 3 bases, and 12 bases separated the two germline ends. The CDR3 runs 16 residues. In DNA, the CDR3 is TGCGCCAGCAGCCAAGATGACAGAAACCCCAATCAGCCCCAGCATTTT. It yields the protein CASSQDDRNPNQPQHF.

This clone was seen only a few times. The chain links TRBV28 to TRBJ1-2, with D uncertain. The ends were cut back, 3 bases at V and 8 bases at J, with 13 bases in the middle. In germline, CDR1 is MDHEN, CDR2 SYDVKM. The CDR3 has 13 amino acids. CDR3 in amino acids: CASSLGQTRGYTF. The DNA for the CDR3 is TGTGCCAGCAGTTTGGGCCAGACCAGGGGCTACACCTTC.

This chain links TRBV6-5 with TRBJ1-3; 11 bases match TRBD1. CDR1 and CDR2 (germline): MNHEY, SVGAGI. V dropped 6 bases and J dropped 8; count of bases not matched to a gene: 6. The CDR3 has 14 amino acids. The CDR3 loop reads CASSPWDRGDTIYF. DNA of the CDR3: TGTGCCAGCAGCCCCTGGGACAGGGGGGACACCATATATTTT.

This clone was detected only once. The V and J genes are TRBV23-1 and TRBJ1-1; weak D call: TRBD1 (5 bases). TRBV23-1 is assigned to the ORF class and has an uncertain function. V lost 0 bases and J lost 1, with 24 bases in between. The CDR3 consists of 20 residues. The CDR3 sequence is CASSQSVFSVGEGQNTEAFF. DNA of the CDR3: TGCGCCAGCAGTCAATCCGTGTTTAGCGTGGGGGAGGGCCAGAACACTGAAGCTTTCTTT.

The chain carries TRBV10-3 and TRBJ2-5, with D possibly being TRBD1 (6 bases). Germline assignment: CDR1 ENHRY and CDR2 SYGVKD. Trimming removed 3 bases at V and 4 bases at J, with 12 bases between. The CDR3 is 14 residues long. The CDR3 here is CAISDPEGGETQYF. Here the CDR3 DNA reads TGTGCCATCAGTGATCCGGAAGGGGGAGAGACCCAGTACTTC.

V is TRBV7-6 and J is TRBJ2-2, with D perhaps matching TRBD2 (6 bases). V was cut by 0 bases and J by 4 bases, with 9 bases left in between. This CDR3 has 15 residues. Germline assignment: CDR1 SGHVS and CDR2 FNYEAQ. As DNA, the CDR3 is TGTGCCAGCAGCTTAGCGGGAGGCAGCACCGGGGAGCTGTTTTTT. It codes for CASSLAGGSTGELFF.

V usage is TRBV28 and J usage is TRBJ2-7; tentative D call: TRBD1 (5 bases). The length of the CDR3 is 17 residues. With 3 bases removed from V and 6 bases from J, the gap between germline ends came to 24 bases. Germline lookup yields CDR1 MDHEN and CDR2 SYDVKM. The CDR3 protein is CASSFFRRVAGFGEQYF. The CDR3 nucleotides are TGTGCCAGCAGTTTCTTTCGCAGGGTCGCAGGTTTTGGCGAGCAGTACTTC.

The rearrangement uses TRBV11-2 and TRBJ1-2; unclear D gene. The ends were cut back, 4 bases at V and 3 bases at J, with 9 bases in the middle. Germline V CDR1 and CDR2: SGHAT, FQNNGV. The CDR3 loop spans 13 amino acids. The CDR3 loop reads CASSSPSYYGYTF. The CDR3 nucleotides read TGTGCCAGCAGCTCCCCCAGTTACTATGGCTACACCTTC. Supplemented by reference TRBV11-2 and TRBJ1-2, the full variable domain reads EAGVAQSPRYKIIEKRQSVAFWCNPISGHATLYWYQQILGQGPKLLIQFQNNGVVDDSQLPKDRFSAERLKGVDSTLKIQPAKLEDSAVYLCASSSPSYYGYTFGSGTRLTVV.